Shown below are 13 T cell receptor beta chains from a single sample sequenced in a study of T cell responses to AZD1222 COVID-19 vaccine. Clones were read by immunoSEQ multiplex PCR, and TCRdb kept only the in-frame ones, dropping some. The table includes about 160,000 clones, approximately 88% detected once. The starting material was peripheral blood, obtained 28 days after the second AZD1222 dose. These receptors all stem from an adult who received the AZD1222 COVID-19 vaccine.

This chain's CDR3 is CASSRAGGPEEQFF. The CDR3 nucleotides are TGTGCCAGCAGTAGAGCGGGGGGGCCGGAGGAGCAGTTCTTC. This chain uses TRBV25-1 with TRBJ2-1, with 10 bases identical to TRBD2. V shed 5 bases, J shed 10 bases, and the junction held 8 bases outside the gene matches. This CDR3 is built from 14 residues. Germline assignment: CDR1 MGHDK and CDR2 SYGVNS.

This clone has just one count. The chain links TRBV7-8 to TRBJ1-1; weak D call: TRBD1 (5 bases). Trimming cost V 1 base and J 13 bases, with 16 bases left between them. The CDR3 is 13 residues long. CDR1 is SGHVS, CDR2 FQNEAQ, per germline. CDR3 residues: CASSLVGPGLLFF. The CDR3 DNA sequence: TGTGCCAGCAGCTTAGTAGGTCCAGGGTTGCTTTTCTTT.

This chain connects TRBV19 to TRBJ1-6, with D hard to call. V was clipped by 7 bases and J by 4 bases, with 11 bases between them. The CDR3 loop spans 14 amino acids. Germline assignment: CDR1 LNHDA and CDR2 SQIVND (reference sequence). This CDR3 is CASTPRGYNSPLHF. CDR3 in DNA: TGTGCCAGTACCCCGAGAGGGTATAATTCACCCCTCCACTTT.

The CDR3: CATSRDAIESAIYF. CDR3 DNA: TGTGCCACCAGCAGAGACGCGATCGAGAGCGCCATATATTTT. The rearrangement links TRBV15 to TRBJ1-3; D gene ambiguous. Germline V CDR1 and CDR2: LNHNV, YYDKDF (reference sequence). CDR3 size: 14 residues. Between the trimmed V and J ends, which lost 0 bases and 11 bases, there was a span of 14 bases.

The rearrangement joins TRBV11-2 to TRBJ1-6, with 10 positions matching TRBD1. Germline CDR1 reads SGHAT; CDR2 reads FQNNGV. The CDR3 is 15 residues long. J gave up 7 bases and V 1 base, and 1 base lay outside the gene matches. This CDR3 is CASSLGGQGNSPLHF. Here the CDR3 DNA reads TGTGCCAGCAGCTTAGGGGGACAGGGGAATTCACCCCTCCACTTT.

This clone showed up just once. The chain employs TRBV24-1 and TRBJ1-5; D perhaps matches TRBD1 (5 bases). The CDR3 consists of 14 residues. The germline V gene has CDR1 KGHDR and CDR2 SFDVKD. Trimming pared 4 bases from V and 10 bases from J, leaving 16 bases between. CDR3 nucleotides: TGTGCCACCAGTGAGGGACTCCCCATGGCACCCCAGCATTTT. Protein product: CATSEGLPMAPQHF.

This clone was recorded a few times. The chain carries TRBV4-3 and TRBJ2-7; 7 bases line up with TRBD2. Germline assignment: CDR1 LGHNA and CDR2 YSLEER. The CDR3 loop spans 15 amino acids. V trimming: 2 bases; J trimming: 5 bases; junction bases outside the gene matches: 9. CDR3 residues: CASSQFSGVKDEQYF. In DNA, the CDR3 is TGCGCCAGCAGCCAATTCAGCGGGGTTAAGGACGAGCAGTACTTC.

CDR3 DNA: TGTGCCCGCACCGCGGAGGGGGGGGGAGCTGAAGCTTTCTTT. It encodes CARTAEGGGAEAFF. The rearrangement links TRBV2 to TRBJ1-1; possible D gene TRBD1, 6 bases. CDR3 size: 14 residues. From germline, CDR1 is SNHLY and CDR2 FYNNEI. V shed 11 bases and J shed 6 bases, with 22 bases lying between them.

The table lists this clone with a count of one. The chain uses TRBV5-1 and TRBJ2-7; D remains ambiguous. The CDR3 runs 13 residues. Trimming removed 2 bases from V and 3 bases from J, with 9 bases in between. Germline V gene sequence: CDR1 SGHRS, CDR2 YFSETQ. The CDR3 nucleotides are TGCGCCAGCAGCTTTCGAGTGCTCTACGAGCAGTACTTC. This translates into CASSFRVLYEQYF.

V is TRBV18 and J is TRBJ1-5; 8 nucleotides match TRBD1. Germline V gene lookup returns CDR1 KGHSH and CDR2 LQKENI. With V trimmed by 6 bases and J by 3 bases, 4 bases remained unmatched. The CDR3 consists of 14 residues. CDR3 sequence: CASSGQDNNQPQHF. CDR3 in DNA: TGTGCCAGCTCGGGACAGGACAACAATCAGCCCCAGCATTTT. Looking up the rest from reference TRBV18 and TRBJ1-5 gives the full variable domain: NAGVMQNPRHLVRRRGQEARLRCSPMKGHSHVYWYRQLPEEGLKFMVYLQKENIIDESGMPKERFSAEFPKEGPSILRIQQVVRGDSAAYFCASSGQDNNQPQHFGDGTRLSIL.

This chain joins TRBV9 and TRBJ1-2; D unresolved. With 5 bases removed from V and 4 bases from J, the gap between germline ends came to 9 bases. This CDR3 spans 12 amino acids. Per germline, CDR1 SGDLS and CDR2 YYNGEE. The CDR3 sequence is CASRGGAYGYTF. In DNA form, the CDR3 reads TGTGCCAGCAGAGGAGGAGCCTATGGCTACACCTTC.

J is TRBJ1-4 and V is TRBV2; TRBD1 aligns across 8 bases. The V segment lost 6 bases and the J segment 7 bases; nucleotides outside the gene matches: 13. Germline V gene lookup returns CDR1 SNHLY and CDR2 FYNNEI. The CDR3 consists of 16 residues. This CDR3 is CASREGYRGAGEKLFF. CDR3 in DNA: TGTGCCAGCAGAGAGGGATACAGGGGGGCCGGTGAAAAACTGTTTTTT.

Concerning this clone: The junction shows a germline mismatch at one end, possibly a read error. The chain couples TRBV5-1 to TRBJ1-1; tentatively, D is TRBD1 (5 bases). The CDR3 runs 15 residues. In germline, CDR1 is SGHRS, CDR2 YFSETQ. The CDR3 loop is CASSLGPDSTTGAFF. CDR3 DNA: TGCGCCAGCAGCTTGGGTCCCGACAGTACCACTGGAGCTTTCTTT. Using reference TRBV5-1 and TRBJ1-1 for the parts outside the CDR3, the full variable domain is KAGVTQTPRYLIKTRGQQVTLSCSPISGHRSVSWYQQTPGQGLQFLFEYFSETQRNKGNFPGRFSGRQFSNSRSEMNVSTLELGDSALYLCASSLGPDSTTGAFFGQGTRLTVV.